These 15 T cell receptor beta chains were sequenced from one sample in a study of blood T cells in healthy people across ages (dated by TCRdb to the mid-2010s). The receptor library was made with 5' RACE. A second PCR of roughly 7 to 11 cycles was performed with a sample-barcoded 5' primer and a J-beta primer mix. The public sequencing data were trimmed at Q25 with fastp and processed into clonotypes with MiXCR by TCRdb, which kept only in-frame beta chains. Duplicate CDR3 protein sequences are folded into a single record with the most common DNA and genes. A total of roughly 1.9 million distinct CDR3 sequences appear in this sample, around 42% of them only once. 23% of the sample lies in the top ten. The specimen was blood. The receptors originated from a human donor in good health.

The chain uses TRBV4-2 and TRBJ1-1; possible D gene TRBD1, 6 bases. Germline assignment: CDR1 LGHNA and CDR2 YNFKEQ. The CDR3 has 14 amino acids. With 2 bases removed from V and 11 bases from J, the gap between germline ends came to 18 bases. The CDR3 spells CASSQRHRAFVAFF. CDR3 DNA sequence: TGTGCCAGCAGCCAACGGCACAGGGCCTTCGTGGCTTTCTTT.

This clonotype appeared a few times. The J gene is TRBJ2-5, the V gene TRBV11-2; TRBD1 agrees at 11 bases. This CDR3 is built from 15 residues. With 6 bases clipped from V and 3 bases from J, the junction kept 6 bases outside the gene matches. Germline assignment: CDR1 SGHAT and CDR2 FQNNGV. The CDR3 loop is CASRDRDRGEETQYF. Written as DNA, the CDR3 is TGTGCCAGCAGAGACCGGGACAGGGGGGAAGAGACCCAGTACTTC.

This clonotype came up a few times. The chain links TRBV7-6 to TRBJ2-7, with D perhaps TRBD1 (6 bases). V was trimmed by 5 bases and J by 3 bases, leaving 14 bases between them. This CDR3 has 14 amino acids. Germline lookup yields CDR1 SGHVS and CDR2 FNYEAQ. CDR3 region: CASSGETGLYEQYF. CDR3 bases: TGTGCCAGCAGCGGAGAGACAGGCCTCTACGAGCAGTACTTC.

The chain recombines TRBV7-2 with TRBJ1-2; no definite D call. V lost 1 base to trimming and J lost 2 bases, with 11 bases between them. From germline, CDR1 is SGHTA and CDR2 FQGNSA. The CDR3 sequence is 15 residues long. CDR3: CASSLVVGPNYGYTF. CDR3 coding DNA: TGTGCCAGCAGCTTAGTTGTAGGTCCCAACTATGGCTACACCTTC. Variable domain in full (rest from reference TRBV7-2 and TRBJ1-2): GAGVSQSPSNKVTEKGKDVELRCDPISGHTALYWYRQSLGQGLEFLIYFQGNSAPDKSGLPSDRFSAERTGGSVSTLTIQRTQQEDSAVYLCASSLVVGPNYGYTFGSGTRLTVV.

This clonotype was seen a single time. The chain joins TRBV7-9 to TRBJ2-1; possibly TRBD2 for D (7 bases). V lost 7 bases and J 5 bases, leaving 12 bases between the germline ends. The CDR3 contains 13 residues. Germline lookup yields CDR1 SEHNR and CDR2 FQNEAQ (reference sequence). CDR3 in amino acids: CASILGGDNEQFF. Written as DNA, the CDR3 is TGTGCCAGCATTTTAGGGGGGGACAATGAGCAGTTCTTC.

This rearrangement joins TRBV4-1 to TRBJ2-7, with TRBD1 as a possible D gene (5 bases). Trimming stripped 2 bases from V and 3 bases from J, with 17 bases between. There are 16 residues in the CDR3. In germline, CDR1 is MGHRA, CDR2 YSYEKL. The CDR3 protein is CASSQPRQGINYEQYF. CDR3 nucleotides: TGCGCCAGCAGCCAACCGAGGCAGGGTATAAACTACGAGCAGTACTTC.

The chain couples TRBV12-3 or TRBV12-4 to TRBJ1-1; 8 positions agree with TRBD1. The CDR3 sequence is 15 residues long. Unmatched junction bases numbered 7, after V lost 6 bases and J lost 1 base. CDR3 protein: CASRPNRGTNTEAFF. The DNA for the CDR3 is TGTGCCAGCAGGCCAAACAGGGGGACGAACACTGAAGCTTTCTTT.

V is TRBV4-3 and J is TRBJ2-3; no clear D gene. Germline CDR1 is LGHNA and CDR2 is YSLEER. With 0 bases removed from V and 1 base from J, the gap between germline ends came to 5 bases. The CDR3 has 14 residues. The CDR3 reads CASSQEPGTDTQYF. In nucleotides, the CDR3 is TGCGCCAGCAGCCAAGAGCCCGGCACAGATACGCAGTATTTT.

In this sample, this clonotype turned up a few times. The chain carries TRBV12-3 or TRBV12-4 and TRBJ2-1; 7 nucleotides match TRBD1. J was trimmed by 5 bases and V by 5 bases; bases with no gene match: 12. The length of the CDR3 is 16 residues. As DNA, the CDR3 is TGTGCCAGCAGTACCTCGGACAGGATTCTCGACAATGAGCAGTTCTTC. Its protein product is CASSTSDRILDNEQFF.

In its sample, this clonotype was seen many times. One end of the junction varies from germline; a read error may be responsible. The V and J genes are TRBV7-7 and TRBJ1-1; D remains unclear. CDR1 and CDR2 (germline): SSHAT, FNYEAQ (reference sequence). The CDR3 covers 16 residues. The CDR3 DNA follows: TGTGCTAGCAGCCCCCTGACGGGCAATTGGAACACTGAAGCTTTCTTT. Translation: CASSPLTGNWNTEAFF. Full variable domain (remainder filled in from reference TRBV7-7 and TRBJ1-1): GAGVSQSPRYKVTKRGQDVTLRCDPISSHATLYWYQQALGQGPEFLTYFNYEAQPDKSGLPSDRFSAERPEGSISTLTIQRTEQRDSAMYRCASSPLTGNWNTEAFFGQGTRLTVV.

The chain uses TRBV14 and TRBJ2-7; tentatively, D is TRBD1 (5 bases). V gave up 4 bases and J gave up 6 bases, with 13 bases separating them. CDR1 is SGHDN, CDR2 FVKESK, per germline. The CDR3 runs 13 residues. Here the CDR3 DNA reads TGTGCCAGCAGCCTGACAGCTTCTACCGAGCAGTACTTC. Residues: CASSLTASTEQYF.

This chain connects TRBV28 to TRBJ2-7, with D possibly matching TRBD1 (6 bases). The CDR3 sequence is 12 residues long. The V gene's germline CDR1 is MDHEN and CDR2 SYDVKM. Between the trimmed V and J ends, which lost 5 bases and 5 bases, there was a span of 10 bases. The CDR3 DNA reads TGTGCCAGCAGTCCAGGGGCCCACGAGCAGTACTTC. This translates into CASSPGAHEQYF.

There are a few counts of this clonotype. V and J are TRBV6-2 or TRBV6-3 and TRBJ1-6; D perhaps matches TRBD1 (5 bases). The CDR3 totals 13 residues. With 7 bases removed from V and 9 bases from J, the gap between germline ends came to 13 bases. CDR1 and CDR2 from the germline V gene are MNHEY and SVGEGT. The CDR3 nucleotides read TGTGCCAGCACCCCAGCGGGGGTTTCACCCCTCCACTTT. Translation: CASTPAGVSPLHF.

This sequence joins TRBV7-2 and TRBJ1-2; a weak D match, TRBD1 (5 bases). Germline-derived CDR1 and CDR2 are SGHTA and FQGNSA. Between the trimmed V and J ends, which lost 6 bases and 7 bases, there was a span of 21 bases. The CDR3 extends over 15 amino acids. CDR3 bases: TGTGCCAGCAGTCCCGGGACCGAGCGAGGGGCTGGCTACACCTTC. Translation: CASSPGTERGAGYTF.

This clonotype has only a few counts. This chain uses TRBV4-1 with TRBJ2-7; 8 nucleotides line up with TRBD1. The CDR3 is 15 residues long. CDR1 and CDR2 from the germline V gene are MGHRA and YSYEKL. J was trimmed by 4 bases and V by 2 bases; bases with no gene match: 7. The CDR3 bases are TGCGCCAGCAGCCAACTTGGACAGGGCAAGTACGAGCAGTACTTC. Protein: CASSQLGQGKYEQYF.